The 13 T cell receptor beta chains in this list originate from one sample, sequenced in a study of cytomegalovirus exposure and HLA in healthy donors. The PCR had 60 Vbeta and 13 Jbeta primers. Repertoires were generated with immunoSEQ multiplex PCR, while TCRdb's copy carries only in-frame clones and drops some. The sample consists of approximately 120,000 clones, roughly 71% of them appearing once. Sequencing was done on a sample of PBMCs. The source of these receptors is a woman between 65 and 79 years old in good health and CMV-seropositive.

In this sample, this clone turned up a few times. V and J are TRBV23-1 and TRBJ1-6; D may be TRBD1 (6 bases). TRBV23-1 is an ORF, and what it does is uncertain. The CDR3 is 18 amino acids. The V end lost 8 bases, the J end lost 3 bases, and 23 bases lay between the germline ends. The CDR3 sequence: CASRLTGRTISYNSPLHF. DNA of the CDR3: TGCGCCAGCCGGTTAACAGGGCGAACTATAAGCTATAATTCACCCCTCCACTTT.

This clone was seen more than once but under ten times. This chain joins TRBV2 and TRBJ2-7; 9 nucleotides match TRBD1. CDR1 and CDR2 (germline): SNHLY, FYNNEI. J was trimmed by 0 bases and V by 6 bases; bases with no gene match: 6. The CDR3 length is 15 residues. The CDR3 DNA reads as TGTGCCAGCAGGCGGGACAGGGAGCCCTCCTACGAGCAGTACTTC. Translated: CASRRDREPSYEQYF.

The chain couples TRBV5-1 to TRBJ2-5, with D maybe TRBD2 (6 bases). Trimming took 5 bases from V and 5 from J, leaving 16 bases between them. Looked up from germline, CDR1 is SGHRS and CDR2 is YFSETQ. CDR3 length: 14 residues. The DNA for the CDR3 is TGCGCCAGCAGTCGCGGGGCAGGGATTGAGACCCAGTACTTC. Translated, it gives CASSRGAGIETQYF. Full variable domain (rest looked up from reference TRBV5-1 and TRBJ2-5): KAGVTQTPRYLIKTRGQQVTLSCSPISGHRSVSWYQQTPGQGLQFLFEYFSETQRNKGNFPGRFSGRQFSNSRSEMNVSTLELGDSALYLCASSRGAGIETQYFGPGTRLLVL.

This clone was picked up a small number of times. CDR3 protein: CAISVNRENTEAFF. The CDR3 nucleotides are TGTGCCATCAGTGTGAACAGGGAGAACACTGAAGCTTTCTTT. This chain connects TRBV10-3 to TRBJ1-1, with D possibly matching TRBD1 (6 bases). The V end lost 4 bases, the J end lost 1 base, and 10 bases lay between the germline ends. Germline loops: CDR1 ENHRY, CDR2 SYGVKD. The CDR3 consists of 14 residues.

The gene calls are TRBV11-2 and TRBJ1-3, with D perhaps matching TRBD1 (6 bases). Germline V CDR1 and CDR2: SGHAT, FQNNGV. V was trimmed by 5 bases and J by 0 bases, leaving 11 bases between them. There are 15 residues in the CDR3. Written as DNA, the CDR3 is TGTGCCAGCAGCCGACAGGCTTACTCTGGAAACACCATATATTTT. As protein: CASSRQAYSGNTIYF.

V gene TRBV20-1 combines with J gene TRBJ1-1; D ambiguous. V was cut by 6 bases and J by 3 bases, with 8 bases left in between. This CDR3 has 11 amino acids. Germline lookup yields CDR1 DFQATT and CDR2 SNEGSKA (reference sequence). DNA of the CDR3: TGCAGTGCAAGACCTCACACTGAAGCTTTCTTT. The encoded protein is CSARPHTEAFF.

The CDR3 protein is CASTLWVGGGYTF. The CDR3 nucleotides read TGTGCCAGCACCTTATGGGTCGGCGGTGGCTACACCTTC. The J gene is TRBJ1-2, the V gene TRBV6-5; D uncertain. This CDR3 spans 13 amino acids. V gave up 7 bases and J gave up 7 bases, with 16 bases separating them. Germline-derived CDR1 and CDR2 are MNHEY and SVGAGI.

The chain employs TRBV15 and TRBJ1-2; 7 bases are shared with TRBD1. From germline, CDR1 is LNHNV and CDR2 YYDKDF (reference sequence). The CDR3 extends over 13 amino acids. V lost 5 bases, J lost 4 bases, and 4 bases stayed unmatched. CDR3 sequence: CATSPGTAYGYTF. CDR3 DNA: TGTGCCACCAGCCCGGGGACAGCCTATGGCTACACCTTC.

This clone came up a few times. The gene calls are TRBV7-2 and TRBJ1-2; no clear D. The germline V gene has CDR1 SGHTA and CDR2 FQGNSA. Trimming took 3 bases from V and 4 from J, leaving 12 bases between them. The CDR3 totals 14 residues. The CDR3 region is CASSFDLSGYGYTF. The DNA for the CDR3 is TGTGCCAGCAGCTTTGACTTGAGCGGCTATGGCTACACCTTC.

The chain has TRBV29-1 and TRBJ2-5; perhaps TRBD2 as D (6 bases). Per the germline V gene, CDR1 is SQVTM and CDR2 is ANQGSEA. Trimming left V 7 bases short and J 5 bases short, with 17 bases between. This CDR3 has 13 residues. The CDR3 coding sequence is TGCAGCGCTGGGCAGGTGGGGGGTGAGACCCAGTACTTC. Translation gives CSAGQVGGETQYF.

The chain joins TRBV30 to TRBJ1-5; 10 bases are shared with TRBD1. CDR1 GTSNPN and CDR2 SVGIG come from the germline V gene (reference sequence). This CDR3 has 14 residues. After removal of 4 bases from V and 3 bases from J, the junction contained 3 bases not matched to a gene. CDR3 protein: CAWKGQGDNQPQHF. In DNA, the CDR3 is TGTGCCTGGAAAGGACAGGGGGACAATCAGCCCCAGCATTTT.

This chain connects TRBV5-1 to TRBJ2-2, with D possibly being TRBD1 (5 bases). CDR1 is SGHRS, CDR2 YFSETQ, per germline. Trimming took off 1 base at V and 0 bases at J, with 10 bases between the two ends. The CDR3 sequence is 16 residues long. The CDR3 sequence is CASSLWTLTNTGELFF. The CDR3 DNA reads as TGCGCCAGCAGCTTGTGGACACTTACGAACACCGGGGAGCTGTTTTTT.

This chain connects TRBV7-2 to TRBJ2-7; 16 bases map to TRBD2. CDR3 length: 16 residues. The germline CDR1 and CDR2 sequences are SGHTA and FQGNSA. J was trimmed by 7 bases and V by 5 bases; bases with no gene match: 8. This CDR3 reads CASSPGTSGGAGEQYF. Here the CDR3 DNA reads TGTGCCAGCAGCCCGGGGACTAGCGGGGGGGCGGGAGAGCAGTACTTC.